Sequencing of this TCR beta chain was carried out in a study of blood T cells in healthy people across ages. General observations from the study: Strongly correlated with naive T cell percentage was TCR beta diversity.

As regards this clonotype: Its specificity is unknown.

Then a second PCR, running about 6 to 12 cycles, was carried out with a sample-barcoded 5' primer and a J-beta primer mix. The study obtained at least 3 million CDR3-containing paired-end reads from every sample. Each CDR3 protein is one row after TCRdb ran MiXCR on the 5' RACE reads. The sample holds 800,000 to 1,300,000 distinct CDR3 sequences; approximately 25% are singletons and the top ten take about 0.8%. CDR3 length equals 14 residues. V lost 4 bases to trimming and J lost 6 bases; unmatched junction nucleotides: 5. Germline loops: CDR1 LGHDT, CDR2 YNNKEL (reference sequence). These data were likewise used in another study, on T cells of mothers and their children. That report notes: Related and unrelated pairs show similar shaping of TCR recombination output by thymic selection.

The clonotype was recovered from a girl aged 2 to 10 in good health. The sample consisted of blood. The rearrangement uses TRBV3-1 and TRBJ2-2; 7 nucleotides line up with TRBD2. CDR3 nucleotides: TGTGCCAGCAGCCGGACTAGTGCTGCCGGGGAGCTGTTTTTT. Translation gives CASSRTSAAGELFF.